The sequence of this TCR beta chain was determined in a study of blood T cell repertoires in COVID-19. Study at large: The analysed material was cDNA or gDNA that came from T cells, B-cell-depleted T cells, or PBMCs.

Per the original methods: Reference gene primer amplification gave nucleated cell count estimates. Profiled with immunoSEQ multiplex PCR; TCRdb holds only in-frame clones, not every one. Clone size and the V and J calls come from that table; the DNA yielded D and trimming. The sample lists 140,000 or so clones, about 83% occurring once. The CDR3 spans 13 residues. V was pared by 5 bases and J by 3 bases, with 4 bases of the junction left unmatched. Germline values: CDR1 SGHVS, CDR2 FQNEAQ. In this sample, this clone turned up once. This receptor was taken from a woman between 45 and 60 years old with active or convalescent COVID-19. Input material: peripheral blood. The V and J genes are TRBV7-8 and TRBJ2-7, with TRBD1 matching over 7 bases. The CDR3 DNA reads TGTGCCAGCAGCCCTGGGACAGTCTACGAGCAGTACTTC. Encoded protein: CASSPGTVYEQYF.